A single sample gave rise to the 5 T cell receptor beta chains below, sequenced in a study of T cell repertoires in cytomegalovirus infection. TCRdb processed the reads anew with MiXCR; each CDR3 protein has one entry. The repertoire has around 200,000 distinct CDR3 sequences, around two fifths of them found once; the top ten carry 55% to 60%. Antigens of these TCRs are unknown. Here the sequenced sample was CD8+ T cells from cultured PBMCs, taken from culture after CMV antigen stimulation. These receptors originate from a human donor in good health (CMV status not recorded). Some clones in this sample may be carry-over from other donors' samples.

This chain joins TRBV6-6 and TRBJ2-7; D is undetermined. Looked up from germline, CDR1 is MNHNY and CDR2 is SVGAGI (reference sequence). CDR3 length: 15 residues. Deletions cut 2 bases from V and 3 bases from J, with 14 bases between. CDR3 sequence: CASSYHRSEVYEQYF. Written as DNA, the CDR3 is TGTGCCAGCAGTTACCATCGATCTGAGGTCTACGAGCAGTACTTC.

The chain is built from TRBV15 and TRBJ2-3; TRBD2 matches 9 bases. The CDR3 runs to 15 residues. CDR1 and CDR2 from the germline V gene are LNHNV and YYDKDF (reference sequence). Trimming removed 3 bases from V and 8 bases from J; junction bases left unmatched: 9. The CDR3, as DNA: TGTGCCACCAGCAGGCCGGGACTAGCTTTTACTACGCAGTATTTT. Translating it yields CATSRPGLAFTTQYF.

This clonotype was picked up a small number of times. Here the CDR3 reads CASSLDRGSYNSPLHF. For the CDR3, the DNA is TGTGCCAGCAGCTTGGACAGGGGCTCCTATAATTCACCCCTCCACTTT. V gene TRBV7-2 combines with J gene TRBJ1-6, with 9 bases lining up with TRBD1. CDR1 is SGHTA, CDR2 FQGNSA, per germline. V lost 3 bases and J lost 0; bases outside the gene matches: 0. This CDR3 region has 16 residues.

The V call is TRBV27, the J call TRBJ2-7, with D tentatively TRBD1 (6 bases). V lost 8 bases to trimming and J lost 0 bases, with 17 bases between them. Germline lookup yields CDR1 MNHEY and CDR2 SMNVEV (reference sequence). CDR3 length equals 15 residues. CDR3 in DNA: TGTGCCAGCTCCCCCCGGGGACACTTCTCCTACGAGCAGTACTTC. It yields the protein CASSPRGHFSYEQYF.

This chain uses TRBV7-8 with TRBJ1-1; 11 bases are a match to TRBD1. The CDR3 contains 17 residues. Losses at the gene ends were 10 bases for V and 5 bases for J; bases not matched to a gene: 18. In germline, CDR1 is SGHVS, CDR2 FQNEAQ. The CDR3 spells CATQVTTDRGRGTEAFF. The CDR3 bases are TGTGCCACCCAAGTAACGACGGACAGGGGGCGCGGTACTGAAGCTTTCTTT. Full variable domain (missing parts from reference TRBV7-8 and TRBJ1-1): GAGVSQSPRYKVAKRGQDVALRCDPISGHVSLFWYQQALGQGPEFLTYFQNEAQLDKSGLPSDRFFAERPEGSVSTLKIQRTQQEDSAVYLCATQVTTDRGRGTEAFFGQGTRLTVV.